One TCR beta chain is described in this entry. Its antigen is unknown. Sequencing was performed with immunoSEQ multiplex PCR; in TCRdb, only in-frame clones are kept and a portion is missing. The sample holds roughly 2.5 million clones, roughly 92% seen once. The sample originates from a study of shared clonotypes between healthy human individuals. General observations from the study: Large sequencing depth failed to make sorted-subset sequencing complete, rarefaction showed.

Sequenced input: naive CD4+ T cells sorted from blood. Sample subset: CD45RA+ positively selected. This receptor was identified in a man between 18 and 35 years old in good health.

DNA for the CDR3: TGTGCCATAGGACGGGACAATGAGCAGTTCTTC. Amino acid sequence: CAIGRDNEQFF. The chain couples TRBV10-3 to TRBJ2-1; D not certain. This CDR3 has 11 amino acids. The V and J ends lost 9 bases and 5 bases respectively, with 8 bases between them. Looked up from germline, CDR1 is ENHRY and CDR2 is SYGVKD.